This TCR beta chain was sequenced in a study of shared clonotypes between healthy human individuals. Using immunoSEQ multiplex PCR, the repertoire was profiled, and TCRdb retains in-frame clones only, with some absent. This sample yields roughly 2 million clones, of which just under 95% are seen a single time; 0.9% to 1.4% belongs to the top ten. This CDR3 spans 14 amino acids. Germline-derived CDR1 and CDR2 are MGHRA and YSYEKL. V was pared by 1 base and J by 7 bases, with 11 bases between. A word on this clone: The antigen is unknown.

Broader study findings: Collection of samples was limited to blood; tissue repertoires likely differ. Enrolling few donors narrowed the genetic and exposure-history diversity that was represented.

CD45RO-negative cells were positively selected for CCR7, leaving out terminally differentiated effector memory CD45RA+ cells. The chain carries TRBV4-1 and TRBJ1-5; D is ambiguous. The clonotype was recovered from a man younger than 30 in good health. Source material: naive CD8+ T cells sorted from blood. This CDR3 reads CASSQVISGQPQHF. DNA of the CDR3: TGCGCCAGCAGCCAAGTAATTTCTGGGCAGCCCCAGCATTTT.